The 22 T cell receptor beta chains below all came from one sample that was sequenced in a study of PD-L1 blockade in urothelial cancer. Time point noted: peripheral blood 6 weeks after treatment start. Data came from immunoSEQ multiplex PCR; TCRdb stores just in-frame clones and leaves some out. Here the sample spans some 120,000 clones, about 82% being singletons. The material was PBMCs, obtained around atezolizumab (anti-PD-L1) treatment. The receptors here all came from a man in his forties or fifties with urothelial cancer.

The chain recombines TRBV21-1 with TRBJ2-5; the tabulated D call, TRBD1, remains unverified against the DNA. TRBV21-1 counts as a pseudogene. This CDR3 region has 14 residues. Written as DNA, the CDR3 is TGTGCCAGCAGCGAGCCAGGGCGATTAGAGACCCAGTACTTC. Protein: CASSEPGRLETQYF.

The gene calls are TRBV19 and TRBJ2-7; possibly TRBD1 for D (6 bases). The V and J ends lost 2 bases and 2 bases respectively, with 10 bases between them. Germline V gives CDR1 LNHDA, CDR2 SQIVND (reference sequence). The CDR3 totals 14 residues. The DNA of the CDR3 is TGTGCCAGTAGTATAACGCAGGGGACCTACGAGCAGTACTTC. It encodes CASSITQGTYEQYF. Based on the CDR3 plus reference TRBV19 and TRBJ2-7, the full variable domain is DGGITQSPKYLFRKEGQNVTLSCEQNLNHDAMYWYRQDPGQGLRLIYYSQIVNDFQKGDIAEGYSVSREKKESFPLTVTSAQKNPTAFYLCASSITQGTYEQYFGPGTRLTVT.

CDR3 DNA: TGTGCCAGCAGTATCGGACAGAGCCCCAATCAGCCCCAGCATTTT. Protein product: CASSIGQSPNQPQHF. V usage is TRBV27 and J usage is TRBJ1-5, with D perhaps matching TRBD1 (6 bases). Germline loops: CDR1 MNHEY, CDR2 SMNVEV (reference sequence). Trimming took 5 bases from V and 3 from J, leaving 14 bases between them. This CDR3 has 15 residues.

The chain combines TRBV2 with TRBJ2-3; 7 bases are a match to TRBD2. Germline CDR1 reads SNHLY; CDR2 reads FYNNEI. After removal of 10 bases from V and 2 bases from J, the junction contained 6 bases not matched to a gene. The CDR3 covers 13 residues. The chain's CDR3 is CANGTTLTDTQYF. The CDR3 region has the DNA TGTGCCAACGGGACTACCCTCACAGATACGCAGTATTTT. Full variable domain (missing parts from reference TRBV2 and TRBJ2-3): EPEVTQTPSHQVTQMGQEVILRCVPISNHLYFYWYRQILGQKVEFLVSFYNNEISEKSEIFDDQFSVERPDGSNFTLKIRSTKLEDSAMYFCANGTTLTDTQYFGPGTRLTVL.

The J gene is TRBJ2-1, the V gene TRBV11-3; D call uncertain. Germline lookup yields CDR1 SGHNT and CDR2 YENEEA. The CDR3 has 15 amino acids. The V end lost 5 bases, the J end lost 0 bases, and 11 bases lay between the germline ends. The CDR3 nucleotides are TGTGCCAGCAGCGCCGAGCCGAGCTCCTACAATGAGCAGTTCTTC. Residues: CASSAEPSSYNEQFF.

The chain couples TRBV19 to TRBJ1-5; TRBD1 is a possible D gene (5 bases). The CDR3 is 17 residues long. V lost 5 bases, J lost 1 base, and 18 bases lay in between. Germline CDR1 reads LNHDA; CDR2 reads SQIVND (reference sequence). The DNA for the CDR3 is TGTGCCAGTAGTCCAACCGGGACTGGATTGAGCAATCAGCCCCAGCATTTT. Its protein product is CASSPTGTGLSNQPQHF.

The genes are TRBV4-2 and TRBJ2-5, with TRBD2 identical over 9 bases. J lost 5 bases, V lost 4 bases, and 11 bases had no gene match. CDR1 is LGHNA, CDR2 YNFKEQ, per germline. This CDR3 is 16 amino acids long. CDR3 bases: TGTGCCAGCAGCCCACGGGATAGCGGGAGAGGGGAGACCCAGTACTTC. It yields the protein CASSPRDSGRGETQYF.

The V and J genes are TRBV30 and TRBJ1-1; 8 bases line up with TRBD1. CDR1 and CDR2 (germline): GTSNPN, SVGIG (reference sequence). The length of the CDR3 is 13 residues. V was pared by 3 bases and J by 10 bases, with 10 bases of the junction left unmatched. CDR3 residues: CAWRRTGNLGAFF. The DNA for the CDR3 is TGTGCCTGGAGACGGACAGGGAATCTGGGAGCTTTCTTT.

The chain has TRBV28 and TRBJ1-2; TRBD1 is a possible D gene (6 bases). V was shortened by 10 bases and J by 4 bases, with 16 bases between the two germline ends. The CDR3 is 13 amino acids. Germline CDR1 and CDR2: MDHEN and SYDVKM. As DNA, the CDR3 is TGTGCCACCCACGGGGGGGCGCGCTATGGCTACACCTTC. Protein product: CATHGGARYGYTF.

The chain carries TRBV9 and TRBJ2-1, with D perhaps TRBD2 (6 bases). The ends were cut back, 4 bases at V and 7 bases at J, with 21 bases in the middle. This CDR3 is 16 amino acids long. Germline CDR1 SGDLS, CDR2 YYNGEE. Written as DNA, the CDR3 is TGTGCCAGCAGCCCTAGGCCCCGGGAGTCGTGGAATGAGCAGTTCTTC. Encoded protein: CASSPRPRESWNEQFF. The entire variable domain, with the rest obtained from reference TRBV9 and TRBJ2-1, is as follows: DSGVTQTPKHLITATGQRVTLRCSPRSGDLSVYWYQQSLDQGLQFLIQYYNGEERAKGNILERFSAQQFPDLHSELNLSSLELGDSALYFCASSPRPRESWNEQFFGPGTRLTVL.

The V and J genes are TRBV9 and TRBJ2-1; TRBD2 agrees at 11 bases. Germline loops: CDR1 SGDLS, CDR2 YYNGEE. V shed 1 base, J shed 2 bases, and the junction held 5 bases outside the gene matches. The CDR3 has 17 amino acids. The CDR3 DNA sequence: TGTGCCAGCAGCGTATTCGGGACTAGCGGCCCCTACAATGAGCAGTTCTTC. Residues: CASSVFGTSGPYNEQFF. The whole variable domain, remainder taken from reference TRBV9 and TRBJ2-1, is DSGVTQTPKHLITATGQRVTLRCSPRSGDLSVYWYQQSLDQGLQFLIQYYNGEERAKGNILERFSAQQFPDLHSELNLSSLELGDSALYFCASSVFGTSGPYNEQFFGPGTRLTVL.

The V gene is TRBV19, the J gene TRBJ1-4; TRBD1 aligns across 9 bases. This CDR3 has 14 residues. CDR1 and CDR2 from the germline V gene are LNHDA and SQIVND (reference sequence). Trimming at V came to 4 bases and at J to 8 bases, leaving 5 bases not matched to a gene. CDR3 DNA sequence: TGTGCCAGTAGTAGGACAGGGGACAACGAAAAACTGTTTTTT. It yields the protein CASSRTGDNEKLFF.

The chain uses TRBV28 and TRBJ1-5; 7 nucleotides agree with TRBD1. The J segment lost 6 bases and the V segment lost 8 bases, leaving 7 bases of the junction unmatched. This CDR3 is 13 amino acids long. Per germline, CDR1 MDHEN and CDR2 SYDVKM. CDR3 nucleotide sequence: TGTGCCAGCGGAGAGGGGGCTGCTCAGCCCCAGCATTTT. Its translation is CASGEGAAQPQHF.

The chain has TRBV5-1 and TRBJ1-3, with D maybe TRBD1 (6 bases). The germline CDR1 and CDR2 sequences are SGHRS and YFSETQ. This CDR3 has 16 residues. Trimming pared 2 bases from V and 0 bases from J, leaving 12 bases between. Written as DNA, the CDR3 is TGCGCCAGCAGCTTTGGGGGGGCCAACTCTGGAAACACCATATATTTT. It encodes CASSFGGANSGNTIYF.

This clone occurred once. The chain couples TRBV19 to TRBJ1-5; TRBD1 matches 8 bases. Unmatched junction bases numbered 16, after V lost 4 bases and J lost 2 bases. CDR3 length equals 19 residues. Looked up from germline, CDR1 is LNHDA and CDR2 is SQIVND (reference sequence). CDR3 in DNA: TGTGCCAGTAGTAGGACTGGACAGGGCAGAACGGGAGGCAATCAGCCCCAGCATTTT. The encoded protein is CASSRTGQGRTGGNQPQHF.

J is TRBJ1-2 and V is TRBV9; D call uncertain. CDR1 is SGDLS, CDR2 YYNGEE, per germline. V lost 0 bases and J 8 bases, leaving 14 bases between the germline ends. The CDR3 runs 14 residues. CDR3 in DNA: TGTGCCAGCAGCGTAGCGGTCGGGAATGGAGGCTACACCTTC. Protein product: CASSVAVGNGGYTF.

J is TRBJ2-1 and V is TRBV15, with 11 positions matching TRBD2. CDR1 and CDR2 (germline): LNHNV, YYDKDF (reference sequence). This CDR3 has 16 residues. With V trimmed by 1 base and J by 8 bases, 7 bases remained unmatched. Here the CDR3 DNA reads TGTGCCACCAGCAGAGGGGCACTAGCGGGAGTCGATGAGCAGTTCTTC. It is translated as CATSRGALAGVDEQFF.

The CDR3 sequence: CASSPEGGRITEAFF. As DNA, the CDR3 is TGTGCCAGCTCACCCGAAGGGGGCCGCATTACTGAAGCTTTCTTT. The genes are TRBV18 and TRBJ1-1; 7 nucleotides match TRBD1. V was clipped by 3 bases and J by 5 bases; unmatched bases: 9. This CDR3 comprises 15 residues. Germline lookup yields CDR1 KGHSH and CDR2 LQKENI. Filled out from reference TRBV18 and TRBJ1-1, the complete variable domain reads NAGVMQNPRHLVRRRGQEARLRCSPMKGHSHVYWYRQLPEEGLKFMVYLQKENIIDESGMPKERFSAEFPKEGPSILRIQQVVRGDSAAYFCASSPEGGRITEAFFGQGTRLTVV.

The chain has TRBV6-1 and TRBJ2-7, with 7 bases identical to TRBD2. The V segment lost 4 bases and the J segment 6 bases; nucleotides outside the gene matches: 9. CDR3 length: 14 residues. Per germline, CDR1 MNHNS and CDR2 SASEGT. The CDR3 coding sequence is TGTGCCAGCAGTGTGGCTAGCTCGGGGGGCGAGCAGTACTTC. Amino acid sequence: CASSVASSGGEQYF.

This chain links TRBV10-3 with TRBJ2-7, with 14 bases that match TRBD2. Trimming removed 5 bases from V and 0 bases from J; junction bases left unmatched: 3. The CDR3 extends over 16 amino acids. The germline gives CDR1 ENHRY, CDR2 SYGVKD. CDR3 loop: CAISSGLAGASYEQYF. For the CDR3, the DNA is TGTGCCATCAGTTCGGGACTAGCGGGAGCCTCCTACGAGCAGTACTTC.

This clone was observed a single time. The rearrangement links TRBV30 to TRBJ2-1, with 7 bases matching TRBD1. CDR3 length: 17 amino acids. The V and J ends lost 2 bases and 9 bases, in that order; junction bases with no gene match: 19. Germline values: CDR1 GTSNPN, CDR2 SVGIG (reference sequence). CDR3 in amino acids: CAWSPRKGTTGRGEQFF. Written as DNA, the CDR3 is TGTGCCTGGAGTCCACGAAAGGGGACGACAGGGCGAGGTGAGCAGTTCTTC.

The chain has TRBV5-5 and TRBJ1-1, with TRBD1 matching 9 bases. V shed 4 bases and J 4 bases; nucleotides not matched to a gene: 11. CDR1 is SGHKS, CDR2 YYEKEE, per germline (reference sequence). The CDR3 has 16 residues. The CDR3 protein is CASSGSGTGWATEAFF. The CDR3 nucleotides are TGTGCCAGCAGCGGAAGCGGGACAGGGTGGGCCACTGAAGCTTTCTTT.